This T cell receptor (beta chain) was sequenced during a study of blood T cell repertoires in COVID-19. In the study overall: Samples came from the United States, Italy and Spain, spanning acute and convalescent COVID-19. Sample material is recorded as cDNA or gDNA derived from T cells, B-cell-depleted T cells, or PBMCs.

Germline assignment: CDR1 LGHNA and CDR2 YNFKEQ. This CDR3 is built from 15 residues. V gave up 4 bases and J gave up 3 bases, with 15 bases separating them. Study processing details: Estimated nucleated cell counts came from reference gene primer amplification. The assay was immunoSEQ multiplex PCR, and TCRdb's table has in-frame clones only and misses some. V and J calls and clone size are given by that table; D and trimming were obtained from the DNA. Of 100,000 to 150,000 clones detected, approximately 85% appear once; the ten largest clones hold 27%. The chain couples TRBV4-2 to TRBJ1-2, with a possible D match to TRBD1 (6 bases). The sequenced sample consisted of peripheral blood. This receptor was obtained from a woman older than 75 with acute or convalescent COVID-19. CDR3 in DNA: TGTGCCAGCAGCCGAGGAATCAGGACAGACTATGGCTACACCTTC. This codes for CASSRGIRTDYGYTF.